Listed below are T cell receptor beta chains from one sample, sequenced in a study of T cell repertoires in cytomegalovirus infection. Using its own MiXCR run on the reads, TCRdb lists one record per CDR3 protein. In the table there are over 45,000 distinct CDR3 sequences, about 21% of which are singletons. The antigens for these receptors are not known. The material sequenced was CD8+ T cells from cultured PBMCs, taken from culture after CMV antigen stimulation. The receptors come from a human donor in good health (CMV status not recorded). Some clones in this sample may be carry-over from other donors' samples. Both conserved end residues are part of each CDR3. The order of the fields is V gene, clone size, D gene, J gene, CDR3 DNA, CDR3 protein. D genes are given only for firm matches. Some rows mark clone size as missing; the rest say once, few, many or name a class of expanded clone.

V: TRBV11-3
size: few
D: NA
J: TRBJ2-4
DNA: TGTGCCAGCAGCCTACGACTGGGGGCATCCAAAAACATTCAGTACTTC
CDR3: CASSLRLGASKNIQYF

V: TRBV12-3/TRBV12-4
size: few
D: NA
J: TRBJ2-5
DNA: TGTGCCAGCAGTTTAAGTTCGTACCAAGAGACCCAGTACTTC
CDR3: CASSLSSYQETQYF

V: TRBV11-2
size: many
D: NA
J: TRBJ2-1
DNA: TGTGCCAGCAGCTTAGCCGTCCGGTACCCCAGAAATGAGCAGTTCTTC
CDR3: CASSLAVRYPRNEQFF

V: TRBV13
size: NA
D: TRBD2
J: TRBJ2-1
DNA: TGTGCCAGCAGCGGGCCGGGGGGGCATTACAATGAGCAGTTCTTC
CDR3: CASSGPGGHYNEQFF

V: TRBV29-1
size: many
D: NA
J: TRBJ2-7
DNA: TGCAGCGTTGAATTTGGTGAGACAGGCGAAACCTACGAGCAGTACTTC
CDR3: CSVEFGETGETYEQYF

V: TRBV9
size: few
D: NA
J: TRBJ1-1
DNA: TGTGCCAGCAGCGCGGGACGGCACACTGAAGCTTTCTTT
CDR3: CASSAGRHTEAFF

V: TRBV7-9
size: many
D: NA
J: TRBJ1-5
DNA: TGTGCCAGCAGCACTGGACAGAGCAATCAGCCCCAGCATTTT
CDR3: CASSTGQSNQPQHF

V: TRBV6-2/TRBV6-3
size: NA
D: TRBD1
J: TRBJ2-7
DNA: TGTGCCAGCAGTCCTACAGGGGTCGAGCAGTACTTC
CDR3: CASSPTGVEQYF

V: TRBV6-2/TRBV6-3
size: many
D: TRBD2
J: TRBJ2-1
DNA: TGTGCCAGCAGTCCTAGCGGGAGTTTAGATGAGCAGTTCTTC
CDR3: CASSPSGSLDEQFF

V: TRBV6-6
size: NA
D: NA
J: TRBJ1-1
DNA: TGTGCCAGCAGGGATCAACAGGGTTGGAACACTGAAGCTTTCTTT
CDR3: CASRDQQGWNTEAFF

V: TRBV7-2
size: many
D: NA
J: TRBJ2-2
DNA: TGTGCCAGCGGGCCTCGAAGCGGTAACACCGGGGAGCTGTTTTTT
CDR3: CASGPRSGNTGELFF

V: TRBV27
size: NA
D: TRBD1
J: TRBJ1-5
DNA: TGTGCCAGCAGGGGGGCAGGGGGTGGACAGCCCCAGCATTTT
CDR3: CASRGAGGGQPQHF

V: TRBV4-3
size: many
D: NA
J: TRBJ1-1
DNA: TGCGCCAGCAGCCAAGACGGGGGAAGAACTGAAGCTTTCTTT
CDR3: CASSQDGGRTEAFF

V: TRBV12-3/TRBV12-4
size: many
D: TRBD1
J: TRBJ2-2
DNA: TGTGCCAGCAGTTCGCGGGACAGGGTGATTACCGGGGAGCTGTTTTTT
CDR3: CASSSRDRVITGELFF

V: TRBV12-3/TRBV12-4
size: many
D: NA
J: TRBJ1-2
DNA: TGTGCCAGCAGTCCCGGTCCCGCAAATGGCTACACCTTC
CDR3: CASSPGPANGYTF

V: TRBV9
size: few
D: TRBD1
J: TRBJ2-2
DNA: TGTGCCAGCAGCGCGGGACAGGGGGGCACCGGGGAGCTGTTTTTT
CDR3: CASSAGQGGTGELFF

V: TRBV7-8
size: many
D: TRBD1
J: TRBJ1-6
DNA: TGTGCCAGCAGCTTAGCAGTGGGACAGAAAGGTTCACCCCTCCACTTT
CDR3: CASSLAVGQKGSPLHF

V: TRBV27
size: few
D: TRBD1
J: TRBJ1-6
DNA: TGTGCCAGCAGTCTATCCGGTACAGGGGAGTCACCCCTCCACTTT
CDR3: CASSLSGTGESPLHF

V: TRBV27
size: NA
D: TRBD1
J: TRBJ1-5
DNA: TGTGCCAGCAGGGCAGGGGGGGGTAGTCAGCCCCAGCATTTT
CDR3: CASRAGGGSQPQHF

V: TRBV7-6
size: NA
D: NA
J: TRBJ2-1
DNA: TGTGCCAGCAGCTTCGGACTATCTGAGCAGTTCTTC
CDR3: CASSFGLSEQFF

V: TRBV7-2
size: many
D: NA
J: TRBJ2-7
DNA: TGTGCCAGCAGCCTCCCTCGTGATATTACTTTC
CDR3: CASSLPRDITF

V: TRBV5-6
size: many
D: NA
J: TRBJ2-7
DNA: TGTGCCAGCAGCCTCAGGGGCCACCTAACATCCTACGAGCAGTACTTC
CDR3: CASSLRGHLTSYEQYF

V: TRBV6-2/TRBV6-3
size: medium-sized
D: TRBD2
J: TRBJ2-5
DNA: TGTGCCAGCAGTTACGGACTAGTCACCGAACAAGAGACCCAGTACTTC
CDR3: CASSYGLVTEQETQYF

V: TRBV27
size: NA
D: NA
J: TRBJ2-1
DNA: TGTGCCAGCAGCACCCGCCGGGCCGGAGACAATGAGCAGTTCTTC
CDR3: CASSTRRAGDNEQFF

V: TRBV6-1
size: NA
D: NA
J: TRBJ2-7
DNA: TGTGCCAGCAGTGAAGCGCCGGCAGGGGATTCCTACGAGCAGTACTTC
CDR3: CASSEAPAGDSYEQYF

V: TRBV20-1
size: NA
D: NA
J: TRBJ2-3
DNA: TGCAGTGCGGAGGCGCGGGCTAGCACAGATACGCAGTATTTT
CDR3: CSAEARASTDTQYF

V: TRBV7-6
size: many
D: TRBD1
J: TRBJ2-5
DNA: TGTGCCAGCCGCGATAGGACAGGGGGCACGGAGACCCAGTACTTC
CDR3: CASRDRTGGTETQYF

V: TRBV11-2
size: many
D: NA
J: TRBJ1-1
DNA: TGTGCCAGCAGCTTAGACGGGAACACTGAAGCTTTCTTT
CDR3: CASSLDGNTEAFF

V: TRBV27
size: many
D: NA
J: TRBJ2-1
DNA: TGTGCCAGCAGTCTTAAAAACAATGAGCAGTTCTTC
CDR3: CASSLKNNEQFF

V: TRBV12-3/TRBV12-4
size: few
D: NA
J: TRBJ2-5
DNA: TGTGCCAGCACCCAAGGGGGTTGGGAAGAGACCCAGTACTTC
CDR3: CASTQGGWEETQYF

V: TRBV7-4
size: NA
D: NA
J: TRBJ2-3
DNA: TGTGCCAGCGGCCCCCCAGGAACAGATACGCAGTATTTT
CDR3: CASGPPGTDTQYF

V: TRBV6-1
size: many
D: TRBD2
J: TRBJ2-1
DNA: TGTGCCAGCAGCGGCAGGGGACTAGCGGTTAACAATGAGCAGTTCTTC
CDR3: CASSGRGLAVNNEQFF

V: TRBV3-1
size: medium-sized
D: NA
J: TRBJ2-1
DNA: TGTGCCAGCAGCCAAGACTTAGACAGGTCCTACAATGAGCAGTTCTTC
CDR3: CASSQDLDRSYNEQFF

V: TRBV5-4
size: few
D: NA
J: TRBJ2-1
DNA: TGTGCCAGCAGCCCAGGCTCCTCCAATGAGCAGTTCTTC
CDR3: CASSPGSSNEQFF